The present entry profiles one TCR beta chain with its context. No antigen is known for it. The record has no base qualities; no much larger clone is one base away. The CDR3, from cysteine to phenylalanine, totals 13 residues. Left in the record is the CDR3 DNA by itself, 39 bases read in frame from the first base. V ends up 5 bases short and J 6 bases short, with an unmatched junction base count of 9. Per the germline V gene (reference sequence), GTSNPN is the CDR1 and SVGIG is the CDR2. This sample is part of a study of response to subunit inactivated influenza vaccine (dated by TCRdb to 2017 to 2018). A note on the overall study: Deep quantitative profiling of the T cell receptor repertoire was used in the study to follow responses to a trivalent subunit inactivated influenza vaccine.

The library was obtained by RT-PCR. Sequencing used an Illumina HiSeq 2500. The public reads were reanalyzed by TCRdb: fastp trimming at Q25, MiXCR alignment, in-frame beta chains only. When rows share a CDR3 protein, they turn into one entry using the most common DNA and genes. This sample gives 650,000 to 700,000 distinct CDR3 sequences in total; 15% to 18% of them show up just once. Of the sample, about 9.9% is held by the ten largest clones. The paper as a whole reports these results and caveats: According to the authors, only a limited number of new T cells may be recruited by each seasonal influenza vaccination.

The starting material was PBMCs from blood, obtained roughly 12 days after vaccination. The chain is encoded by TRBV30 joined to TRBJ2-7, with TRBD1 identical over 8 junction bases. This clonotype was obtained from a man aged 45-60 years who received an inactivated influenza vaccine. Donor details come from another sample of the same person, matched by shared clones. In nucleotides, the sequence is TGTGCCTGGGACACCGGGACAGGTTCCGAGCAGTACTTC. This yields the protein CAWDTGTGSEQYF. With the rest looked up from the reference TRBV30 and TRBJ2-7 genes rather than sequenced, the full variable domain is SQTIHQWPATLVQPVGSPLSLECTVEGTSNPNLYWYRQAAGRGLQLLFYSVGIGQISSEVPQNLSASRPQDRQFILSSKKLLLSDSGFYLCAWDTGTGSEQYFGPGTRLTVT.